Below are 10 T cell receptor beta chains sequenced from a single sample in a study of blood T cell repertoires in COVID-19. TCRdb's copy holds only in-frame clones and misses some; the assay was immunoSEQ multiplex PCR. The sample records roughly 250,000 clones, over 75% being singletons. The sequenced sample was peripheral blood. Receptors were obtained from a woman in her fifties or sixties with acute or convalescent COVID-19.

The chain couples TRBV5-1 to TRBJ2-1; 7 positions agree with TRBD2. Germline V CDR1 and CDR2: SGHRS, YFSETQ. This CDR3 comprises 16 residues. The junction had 6 bases not matched to a gene; V was cut back by 0 bases and J by 3 bases. CDR3: CASSLVASSGYNEQFF. The CDR3 DNA reads as TGCGCCAGCAGCTTGGTTGCGTCTAGCGGCTACAATGAGCAGTTCTTC.

The chain links TRBV27 to TRBJ1-5, with D uncertain. Germline values: CDR1 MNHEY, CDR2 SMNVEV (reference sequence). The V gene lost 3 bases and the J gene lost 0 bases, with 3 bases spanning the gap. The CDR3 is 13 amino acids. The CDR3 DNA sequence: TGTGCCAGCAGTTTTAATAGCAATCAGCCCCAGCATTTT. This translates into CASSFNSNQPQHF.

V is TRBV19 and J is TRBJ2-7, with 7 bases fitting TRBD2. The CDR3 consists of 18 residues. Germline CDR1 is LNHDA and CDR2 is SQIVND (reference sequence). Unmatched junction bases numbered 24, after V lost 10 bases and J lost 3 bases. In DNA, the CDR3 is TGTGCCACCCGAATCTCGACTAGCCCACTCGGTAGGGACTACGAGCAGTACTTC. Protein sequence: CATRISTSPLGRDYEQYF.

There are a few counts of this clone. The chain carries TRBV6-2 or TRBV6-3 and TRBJ1-1; D remains unclear. The germline V and J ends were trimmed by 6 bases and 0 bases, with 17 bases remaining between them. CDR3 size: 16 residues. Per germline, CDR1 MNHEY and CDR2 SVGEGT. CDR3 in amino acids: CASSPLKGSMNTEAFF. The CDR3 coding sequence is TGTGCCAGCAGCCCTTTGAAAGGGAGTATGAACACTGAAGCTTTCTTT.

This sequence joins TRBV14 and TRBJ2-1, with TRBD2 identical over 10 bases. J was trimmed by 7 bases and V by 6 bases; bases with no gene match: 3. The CDR3 extends over 13 amino acids. The V gene's germline CDR1 is SGHDN and CDR2 FVKESK. The CDR3 DNA follows: TGTGCCAGCAGTGGGACTAGCGTAAATGAGCAGTTCTTC. Protein: CASSGTSVNEQFF.

In this sample, this clone turned up a few times. This sequence joins TRBV2 and TRBJ1-2, with 7 bases lining up with TRBD1. CDR1 is SNHLY, CDR2 FYNNEI, per germline. This CDR3 is built from 12 residues. J lost 3 bases, V lost 9 bases, and 4 bases had no gene match. In nucleotides, the CDR3 is TGTGCCAGTGCCAGGGGGTACTATGGCTACACCTTC. Its translation: CASARGYYGYTF.

The table lists this clone with a few counts. Germline is not matched at one junction end, which may reflect a read error. The J gene is TRBJ2-1, the V gene TRBV7-2, with D possibly matching TRBD2 (5 bases). The V gene's germline CDR1 is SGHTA and CDR2 FQGNSA. There are 10 residues in the CDR3. The DNA of the CDR3 is TGCTCGAGAGGCCGGGGTGAGCAGTTCTTC. It is translated as CSRGRGEQFF. The complete variable domain, with remaining parts taken from reference TRBV7-2 and TRBJ2-1, reads GAGVSQSPSNKVTEKGKDVELRCDPISGHTALYWYRQSLGQGLEFLIYFQGNSAPDKSGLPSDRFSAERTGGSVSTLTIQRTQQEDSAVYLCSRGRGEQFFGPGTRLTVL.

This clone was observed a single time. The chain recombines TRBV7-8 with TRBJ2-5, with TRBD1 matching 8 bases. In germline, CDR1 is SGHVS, CDR2 FQNEAQ. The CDR3 is 14 residues long. The junction had 7 bases not matched to a gene; V was cut back by 5 bases and J by 5 bases. The CDR3 DNA reads TGTGCCAGCAGCCGACAGGGGTCGAAGGAGACCCAGTACTTC. Translating gives CASSRQGSKETQYF.

In its sample, this clone was seen once. The genes are TRBV5-8 and TRBJ2-7; D is ambiguous. The CDR3 runs to 16 residues. CDR1 is SGHTS, CDR2 YDEGEE, per germline. V was clipped by 0 bases and J by 2 bases, with 15 bases between them. CDR3 loop: CASSLAPGLFTYEQYF. For the CDR3, the DNA is TGTGCCAGCAGCTTGGCCCCCGGGTTATTTACCTACGAGCAGTACTTC.

This chain links TRBV19 with TRBJ2-3, with 7 bases fitting TRBD1. V dropped 6 bases and J dropped 1; count of bases not matched to a gene: 4. Germline CDR1 and CDR2: LNHDA and SQIVND (reference sequence). This CDR3 comprises 14 residues. CDR3 nucleotides: TGTGCCAGTAGCCCAGGGGGAGGCACAGATACGCAGTATTTT. Encoded protein: CASSPGGGTDTQYF.